These T cell receptor beta chains were read from a single sample in a study of radiotherapy plus CTLA-4 blockade in lung cancer. This table comes from immunoSEQ multiplex PCR, and its TCRdb copy is limited to in-frame clones, with some not included. The sample contains more than 75,000 clones, around 79% of which appear only once. The sequencing used peripheral blood, collected from a patient treated with radiotherapy plus ipilimumab. The receptors here all came from a human donor with non-small cell lung cancer who had a partial response to radiotherapy plus ipilimumab. Some clones in this sample may be carry-over from other donors' samples. Each CDR3 is given with its conserved first and last residue. The D gene is left open where the match is weak. Clone size is given for some rows only: seen once, a few or many times, or a class if the clone is expanded.

>-|TRBJ1-1|14|TRBV28|-
TGTGCCAGCAGTCGAGGGGGGGTGGCCACTGAAGCTTTCTTT
CASSRGGVATEAFF
>-|TRBJ2-1|17|TRBV18|TRBD1
TGTGCCAGCTCACCAAGGTCTGGCGACAGGGCCGGCGATGAGCAGTTCTTC
CASSPRSGDRAGDEQFF
>-|TRBJ2-1|14|TRBV27|TRBD2
TGTGCCAGCAGTTTAGCGGGAGTAGGCAATGAGCAGTTCTTC
CASSLAGVGNEQFF
>-|TRBJ1-4|13|TRBV18|-
TGTGCCAGCCTCGAAGGGGCGACTGAAAAACTGTTTTTT
CASLEGATEKLFF
>-|TRBJ1-5|11|TRBV28|-
TGTGCCAGCCAGGGATATCAGCCCCAGCATTTT
CASQGYQPQHF
>-|TRBJ2-5|16|TRBV15|TRBD2
TGTGCCACCAGCAGAGGAGGCGGGAGGGCCTCGGAGACCCAGTACTTC
CATSRGGGRASETQYF
>-|TRBJ1-1|14|TRBV5-5|-
TGTGCCAGCAGCTTGGCGGACACGACAGCTGGAGCTTTCTTT
CASSLADTTAGAFF
>-|TRBJ2-6|21|TRBV19|TRBD2
TGTGCCAGTAGTATCTTGCGTGGAGCAGGGACTAGATCTTCTGGGGCCAACGTCCTGACTTTC
CASSILRGAGTRSSGANVLTF
>-|TRBJ2-7|14|TRBV5-1|TRBD2
TGCGCCAGCAGGAGGCGGGGGGAGGTCTACGAGCAGTACTTC
CASRRRGEVYEQYF
>-|TRBJ2-1|14|TRBV28|-
TGTGCCAGCAGCCCGAGTTTGGGCCACAATGAGCAGTTCTTC
CASSPSLGHNEQFF
>-|TRBJ2-1|14|TRBV9|TRBD1
TGTGCCAGCAGCCCGCCAGGGGGCTACAATGAGCAGTTCTTC
CASSPPGGYNEQFF
>-|TRBJ2-3|15|TRBV19|TRBD2
TGTGCCAGTAGTATATTGGGACTAGCTGACTATACGCAGTATTTT
CASSILGLADYTQYF
>-|TRBJ2-3|14|TRBV7-8|-
TGTGCCAGCAGCTTACTCACTAGCACAGATACGCAGTATTTT
CASSLLTSTDTQYF
>-|TRBJ2-7|16|TRBV5-1|-
TGCGCCAGCAGCTTGGATTGGACACAGGCCGGCTACGAGCAGTACTTC
CASSLDWTQAGYEQYF
>-|TRBJ1-2|17|TRBV9|-
TGTGCCAGCAGCGTAGGGAGCCTCCCCCATTCTAACTATGGCTACACCTTC
CASSVGSLPHSNYGYTF
>once|TRBJ1-1|12|TRBV29-1|TRBD1
TGCAGCGTAGGACAGGACCGAAGGGAAGCTTTCTTT
CSVGQDRREAFF
>once|TRBJ2-2|19|TRBV7-3|TRBD2
TGTGCCAGCAGCTCGAGACCGGGACTAGCGGGATTGAACACCGGGGAGCTGTTTTTT
CASSSRPGLAGLNTGELFF
>-|TRBJ2-1|16|TRBV5-1|TRBD2
TGCGCCAGCAGCCCGTCGACTAGCGGAACCTACAATGAGCAGTTCTTC
CASSPSTSGTYNEQFF
>few|TRBJ2-3|14|TRBV19|-
TGTGCCAGTAGTTCTCGGAGGGCCCTAGATACGCAGTATTTT
CASSSRRALDTQYF
>-|TRBJ1-1|13|TRBV29-1|-
TGCAGCGTCGGAACGGGTTTGAACACTGAAGCTTTCTTT
CSVGTGLNTEAFF
>-|TRBJ2-4|19|TRBV15|TRBD2
TGTGCCACCAGCAGAGATTGGGGACTAGCGGGGGGGCGGGAAAACATTCAGTACTTC
CATSRDWGLAGGRENIQYF
>-|TRBJ1-4|14|TRBV19|-
TGTGCCAGCAAACTTAGCGGTGGGAATGAAAAACTGTTTTTT
CASKLSGGNEKLFF
>-|TRBJ2-1|15|TRBV6-1|-
TGTGCCAGCAGCGGATCACGCGGGGTGTACAATGAGCAGTTCTTC
CASSGSRGVYNEQFF
>few|TRBJ2-3|15|TRBV27|TRBD2
TGTGCCAGCAGTTTACCGGGGACTAGGGCAGATACGCAGTATTTT
CASSLPGTRADTQYF
>-|TRBJ1-5|16|TRBV23-1|-
TGCGCCAGCAGTCACGCGCCGGTGATTAGCAATCAGCCCCAGCATTTT
CASSHAPVISNQPQHF
>-|TRBJ2-1|13|TRBV29-1|TRBD2
TGCAGCGTTGCCCGGACTAGCGGCAATGAGCAGTTCTTC
CSVARTSGNEQFF
>-|TRBJ1-5|14|TRBV7-8|-
TGTGCCAGCAGCCCCTCGGGGCGGGGTCAGCCCCAGCATTTT
CASSPSGRGQPQHF
>few|TRBJ2-7|16|TRBV6-5|-
TGTGCCAGCAGTTACTCGAACACCAGGGTCTCCTACGAGCAGTACTTC
CASSYSNTRVSYEQYF
>-|TRBJ2-7|14|TRBV19|-
TGTGCCAGTAGTACTCAGGGACAAGCCTACGAGCAGTACTTC
CASSTQGQAYEQYF
>-|TRBJ1-1|16|TRBV19|-
TGTGCCAGTAGTGCTGGCCCCGCAGGGACAAGAACTGAAGCTTTCTTT
CASSAGPAGTRTEAFF
>once|TRBJ2-1|13|TRBV30|-
TGTGCCTGGAGTTCCACGACTAGCAATGAGCAGTTCTTC
CAWSSTTSNEQFF
>-|TRBJ1-2|14|TRBV5-1|TRBD1
TGCGCCAGCAGCCTGGGGACAGTGGACTATGGCTACACCTTC
CASSLGTVDYGYTF
>-|TRBJ2-5|15|TRBV6-1|-
TGTGCCAGCAGTGAAAATTTTCTAGCACAAGAGACCCAGTACTTC
CASSENFLAQETQYF
>-|TRBJ1-3|14|TRBV7-2|-
TGTGCCAGCAGCTTATCCCCTAGACAGTTCACCATATATTTT
CASSLSPRQFTIYF
>-|TRBJ1-1|13|TRBV28|-
TGTGCCAGCTTCGCAGGGCATAACACTGAAGCTTTCTTT
CASFAGHNTEAFF
>-|TRBJ1-6|14|TRBV6-5|-
TGTGCCAGCAGTTATGGAGGGGATAATTCACCCCTCCACTTT
CASSYGGDNSPLHF
>few|TRBJ2-7|16|TRBV28|-
TGTGCCAGCAGTCCTGGTGAGGGCGACAGGTACGACGAGCAGTACTTC
CASSPGEGDRYDEQYF
>-|TRBJ2-2|14|TRBV19|-
TGTGCCAGTAGTCCACAGACGAACACCGGGGAGCTGTTTTTT
CASSPQTNTGELFF
>few|TRBJ1-1|13|TRBV7-2|-
TGTGCCAGCAGCCTGGGGCAGAACACTGAAGCTTTCTTT
CASSLGQNTEAFF
>-|TRBJ2-7|14|TRBV28|TRBD2
TGTGCCAGCAGTCTGCCGGGACTAGAAAACGAGCAGTACTTC
CASSLPGLENEQYF
>-|TRBJ2-1|13|TRBV19|-
TGTGCCAGTAGTATTGGGGCCCGGGATGAGCAGTTCTTC
CASSIGARDEQFF
>-|TRBJ2-5|15|TRBV27|TRBD1
TGTGCCAGCAGCAGGACAGGGGGCGGGGGAGAGACCCAGTACTTC
CASSRTGGGGETQYF
>-|TRBJ2-7|16|TRBV27|-
TGTGCCAGCAGTTTATCCCACCGGGACACTTCCTACGAGCAGTACTTC
CASSLSHRDTSYEQYF
>-|TRBJ1-4|15|TRBV19|-
TGTGCCAGTAGTATCGGCTCAGGTGAAAATGAAAAACTGTTTTTT
CASSIGSGENEKLFF
>-|TRBJ2-7|14|TRBV5-1|TRBD2
TGCGCCAGCAGCTTGGAGGCTAGCGGGGGGGCCTATTACTTC
CASSLEASGGAYYF
>-|TRBJ2-1|16|TRBV4-2|-
TGTGCCAGCAGCCAAATTAGCGGCTCGATCTACAATGAGCAGTTCTTC
CASSQISGSIYNEQFF
>once|TRBJ2-7|17|TRBV27|TRBD2
TGTGCCAGCAGTTTAGGAGCGGGAGGCCGAGCGAAAGGCGAGCAGTACTTC
CASSLGAGGRAKGEQYF
>-|TRBJ1-5|14|TRBV6-6|TRBD1
TGTGCCAGCCACAGGGGTGTGAGCAATCAGCCCCAGCATTTT
CASHRGVSNQPQHF
>-|TRBJ1-2|15|TRBV18|-
TGTGCCAGCTCACCTTGGGGTGGGGGCGACTATGGCTACACCTTC
CASSPWGGGDYGYTF
>once|TRBJ1-2|16|TRBV2|TRBD1
TGTGCCAGCACCCGTTCCCTCGGACAGGGGGCGATTGGCTACACCTTC
CASTRSLGQGAIGYTF
>-|TRBJ1-4|14|TRBV19|TRBD1
TGTGCCAGTAGCGTCGGGACAGGGGCGGAAAAACTGTTTTTT
CASSVGTGAEKLFF
>-|TRBJ2-2|14|TRBV6-6|TRBD2
TGTGCCAGCAGTTTGCGGGGGTACACCGGGGAGCTGTTTTTT
CASSLRGYTGELFF
>-|TRBJ1-2|14|TRBV7-9|-
TGTGCCAGCAGCCCCCAGACACTTAACTATGGCTACACCTTC
CASSPQTLNYGYTF
>-|TRBJ2-5|12|TRBV18|-
TGTGCCAGCTCACCAGGGGGGGAGACCCAGTACTTC
CASSPGGETQYF
>-|TRBJ2-7|14|TRBV5-4|-
TGTGCCAGCAGCTTGCAAGGAGGGTGGAACGAGCAGTACTTC
CASSLQGGWNEQYF